These 3 T cell receptor beta chains were sequenced from one sample in a study of cytomegalovirus exposure and HLA in healthy donors (dated by TCRdb to the late 2010s). Library generation was performed with the immunoSEQ multiplex PCR assay. A mixture of 60 forward primers for TCR Vbeta segments and 13 reverse primers for TCR Jbeta segments was used in the multiplex PCR. This is the immuneACCESS table as TCRdb keeps it, with only in-frame sequences that have V and J called. A part of the clones is gone; compared with another copy, unresolved V genes explain less than half, and the rest is unexplained. For this sample there are just over 200,000 clones; approximately 79% appear just once. The top ten clonotypes cover roughly 1.5% of the sample. Sequencing was carried out using PBMCs. Receptor source: a man aged 50 or older in good health and CMV-seronegative.

Details on this clone: In the same sample, other DNA sequences code for this CDR3. This sequence joins TRBV30 and TRBJ1-1; weak D call: TRBD1 (6 bases). Germline CDR1 and CDR2: GTSNPN and SVGIG (reference sequence). Trimming shortened V by 0 bases and J by 2 bases, and 13 bases separated the two germline ends. This CDR3 region has 15 residues. CDR3 nucleotides: TGTGCCTGGAGTGTACTCGGGGGGCCAAACACTGAAGCTTTCTTT. Residues: CAWSVLGGPNTEAFF.

V and J are TRBV10-3 and TRBJ1-3; no clear D. Germline loops: CDR1 ENHRY, CDR2 SYGVKD. The CDR3 is 16 residues long. The V gene lost 5 bases and the J gene lost 3 bases, with 17 bases spanning the gap. In DNA, the CDR3 is TGTGCCATCAGTAAAGAGGTGGCAGTAGGTGGAAACACCATATATTTT. This encodes CAISKEVAVGGNTIYF.

The chain recombines TRBV6-5 with TRBJ2-7; D perhaps matches TRBD2 (5 bases). Germline CDR1 is MNHEY and CDR2 is SVGAGI. The CDR3 has 15 amino acids. V dropped 5 bases and J dropped 4 bases, with 18 bases sitting between them. The CDR3 spells CASSSPRGRIYEQYF. CDR3 DNA: TGTGCCAGCAGTAGTCCCCGGGGTAGGATTTACGAGCAGTACTTC.